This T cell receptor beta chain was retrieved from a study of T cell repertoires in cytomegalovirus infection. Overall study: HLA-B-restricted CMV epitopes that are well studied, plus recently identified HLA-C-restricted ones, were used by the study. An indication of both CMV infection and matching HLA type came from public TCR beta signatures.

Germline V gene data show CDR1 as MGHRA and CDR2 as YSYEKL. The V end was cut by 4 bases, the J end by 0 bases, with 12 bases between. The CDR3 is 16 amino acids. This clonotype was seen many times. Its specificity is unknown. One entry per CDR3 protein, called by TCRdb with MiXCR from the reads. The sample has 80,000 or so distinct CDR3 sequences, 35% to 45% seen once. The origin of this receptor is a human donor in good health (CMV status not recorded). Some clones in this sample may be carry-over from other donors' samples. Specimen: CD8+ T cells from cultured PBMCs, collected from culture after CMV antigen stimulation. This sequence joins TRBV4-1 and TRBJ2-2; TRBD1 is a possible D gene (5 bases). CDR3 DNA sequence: TGCGCCAGCAGCCCCTGGACAAAATCGAACACCGGGGAGCTGTTTTTT. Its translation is CASSPWTKSNTGELFF.